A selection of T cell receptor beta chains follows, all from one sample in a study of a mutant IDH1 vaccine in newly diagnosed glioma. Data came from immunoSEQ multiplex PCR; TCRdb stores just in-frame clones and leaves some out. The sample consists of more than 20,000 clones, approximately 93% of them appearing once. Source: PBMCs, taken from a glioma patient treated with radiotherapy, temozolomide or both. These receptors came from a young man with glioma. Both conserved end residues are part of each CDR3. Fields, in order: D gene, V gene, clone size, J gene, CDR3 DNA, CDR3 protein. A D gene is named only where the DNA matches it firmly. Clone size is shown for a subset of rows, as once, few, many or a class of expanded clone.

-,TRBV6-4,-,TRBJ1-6,TGTGCCATCCTGGGACGGTATAATTCACCCCTCCACTTT,CAILGRYNSPLHF
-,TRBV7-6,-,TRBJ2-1,TGTGCCAGCAGCTTAGCTCGAGGGGGGGCGCTGGGAAATGAGCAGTTCTTC,CASSLARGGALGNEQFF
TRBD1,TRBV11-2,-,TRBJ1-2,TGTGCCAGCAGCGTTCAGGGGGAGAGCTACACCTTC,CASSVQGESYTF
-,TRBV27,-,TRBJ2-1,TGTGCCAGCAGTTTACAGGGTGGCTCCTACAATGAGCAGTTCTTC,CASSLQGGSYNEQFF
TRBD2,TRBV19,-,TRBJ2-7,TGTGCCAGTAGTCAGGGACTAGCGGTCTACGAGCAGTACTTC,CASSQGLAVYEQYF
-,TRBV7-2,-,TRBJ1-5,TGTGCCAGCAGCTTAGAAGGTCCGGGGTATGGCAATCAGCCCCAGCATTTT,CASSLEGPGYGNQPQHF
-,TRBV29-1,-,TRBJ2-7,TGCAGCGTCGCACTCCGGGGAGCCTACGAGCAGTACTTC,CSVALRGAYEQYF
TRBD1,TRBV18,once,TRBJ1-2,TGTGCCAGCTCACTGAGGACAGGGAATAACTATGGCTACACCTTC,CASSLRTGNNYGYTF
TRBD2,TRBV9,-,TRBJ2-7,TGTGCCAGCAGCGCAACTAGCGGGAGGGGCGAGCAGTACTTC,CASSATSGRGEQYF
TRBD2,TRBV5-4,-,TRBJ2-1,TGTGCCAGCTCCTTAAGGTTGGGCGGGAGCGATGAGCAGTTCTTC,CASSLRLGGSDEQFF
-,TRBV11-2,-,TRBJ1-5,TGTGCCAGCAGCTTAGGACTTAATCAGCCCCAGCATTTT,CASSLGLNQPQHF
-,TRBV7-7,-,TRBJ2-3,TGTGCCAGCAGCCTCTTGGGGGGACGGGCTGGAGATACGCAGTATTTT,CASSLLGGRAGDTQYF
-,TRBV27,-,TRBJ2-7,TGTGCCAGCAGTTTGACGAGGGACTCCTACGAGCAGTACTTC,CASSLTRDSYEQYF
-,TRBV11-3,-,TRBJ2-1,TGTGCCAGCAGCTTAGATCCTAGTATCTCCTACAATGAGCAGTTCTTC,CASSLDPSISYNEQFF
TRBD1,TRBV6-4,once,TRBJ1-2,TGTGCCAGCAGCCGCGGCCCGGGACAGGGCCCTTCCTATGGCTACACCTTC,CASSRGPGQGPSYGYTF
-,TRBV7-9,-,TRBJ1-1,TGTGCCAGCAGCTTAGGAACGAGGACTGAAGCTTTCTTT,CASSLGTRTEAFF
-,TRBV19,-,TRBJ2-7,TGTGCCAGTAGTATCGAAGGGGAAAGGGAGCAGTACTTC,CASSIEGEREQYF
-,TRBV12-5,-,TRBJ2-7,TGTGCTAGTGGTTTGGTTCAAGCTTTGGGGGGTTACGAGCAGTACTTC,CASGLVQALGGYEQYF
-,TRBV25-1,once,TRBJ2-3,TGTGCGGCGGGGTATCGTACAGATACGCAGTATTTT,CAAGYRTDTQYF
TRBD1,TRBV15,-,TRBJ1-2,TGTGCCACCAGCAGAGATCTGGGACAGGCAGCTAACTATGGCTACACCTTC,CATSRDLGQAANYGYTF
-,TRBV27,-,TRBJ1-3,TGTGCCAGCAGTTTTGACGGGTCACCTGGAAACACCATATATTTT,CASSFDGSPGNTIYF
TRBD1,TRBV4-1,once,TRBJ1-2,TGCGCCAGCAGCTCGGGACAGGGCTATGGCTACACCTTC,CASSSGQGYGYTF
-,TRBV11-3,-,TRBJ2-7,TGTGCCAGCAGCCACCCAGGGACCGCCGCTAAGCAGTACTTC,CASSHPGTAAKQYF
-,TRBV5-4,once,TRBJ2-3,TGTGCCAGCACCCTGGAAGGCGGGATCAGCACAGATACGCAGTATTTT,CASTLEGGISTDTQYF
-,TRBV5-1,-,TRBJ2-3,TGCGCCAGCAACTTGGAGGGGGTTAGCACAGATACGCAGTATTTT,CASNLEGVSTDTQYF
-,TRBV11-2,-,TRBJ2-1,TGTGCCAGCAGCTTCTGGAGACGGAATGAGCAGTTCTTC,CASSFWRRNEQFF
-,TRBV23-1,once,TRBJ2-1,TGCGCCAGCACCTCAGGGAGCTCCTACAATGAGCAGTTCTTC,CASTSGSSYNEQFF
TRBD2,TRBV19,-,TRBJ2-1,TGTGCCAGTACCTTGTACGGGACTAGCGGGAGCTCCTACAATGAGCAGTTCTTC,CASTLYGTSGSSYNEQFF
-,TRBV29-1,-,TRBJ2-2,TGCAGCGTTGACTCTAGGGGGGACACCGGGGAGCTGTTTTTT,CSVDSRGDTGELFF
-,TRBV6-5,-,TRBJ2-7,TGTGCCTCGGGGCAGGAAACCTACGAGCAGTACTTC,CASGQETYEQYF
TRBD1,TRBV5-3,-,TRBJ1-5,TGTGCCAGAAGCTTAGCCCCACAGGGGTTTGGGCATCAGCCCCAGCATTTT,CARSLAPQGFGHQPQHF
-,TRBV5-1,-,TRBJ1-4,TGCGCCAGCGCCTCGGACGGCTTCACCTCGGAAAAACTGTTTTTT,CASASDGFTSEKLFF
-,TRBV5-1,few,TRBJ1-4,TGCGCCAGCAGCTTGGCACAGGGAGGGGAAAAACTGTTTTTT,CASSLAQGGEKLFF
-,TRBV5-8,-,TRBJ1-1,TGTGCCAGCAGCTTGGACCTCCGGGGGTACACTGAAGCTTTCTTT,CASSLDLRGYTEAFF
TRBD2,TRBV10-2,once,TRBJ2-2,TGCGCCAGCAGTTCTAGCGGGAGTGTGGGGGAGCTGTTTTTT,CASSSSGSVGELFF
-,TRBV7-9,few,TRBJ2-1,TGTGCCAGCAGCAGCTCTGGAGGGTCATACAATGAGCAGTTCTTC,CASSSSGGSYNEQFF
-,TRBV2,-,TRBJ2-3,TGTGCCAGCACCCCTACCCCCTCCTCGCAGTATTTT,CASTPTPSSQYF
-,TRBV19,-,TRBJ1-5,TGTGCCAGTAGTATAGATGGCGCGGCAGGTCGGCCGCCCCAGCATTTT,CASSIDGAAGRPPQHF
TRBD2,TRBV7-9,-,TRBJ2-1,TGTGCCAGCAGCTTATCGCTAGCGGGGTCATACAATGAGCAGTTCTTC,CASSLSLAGSYNEQFF
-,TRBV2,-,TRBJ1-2,TGTGCCAGCAGCTCCTCCGGGACGGTCTATGGCTACACCTTC,CASSSSGTVYGYTF
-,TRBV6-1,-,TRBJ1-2,TGTGCCAGCAGTGAAATTGGTATCTATGGCTACACCTTC,CASSEIGIYGYTF
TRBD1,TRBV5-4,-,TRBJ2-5,TGTGCCAGCAGCCCTCGGCATCCACAGGGGGCCGAGACCCAGTACTTC,CASSPRHPQGAETQYF
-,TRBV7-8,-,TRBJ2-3,TGTGCCAGCAGCACCAGACTACACCCTAGCACAGATACGCAGTATTTT,CASSTRLHPSTDTQYF
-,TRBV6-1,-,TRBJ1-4,TGTGCCAGCAGTGGTGGGACATTAGTCGGGGAAAAACTGTTTTTT,CASSGGTLVGEKLFF
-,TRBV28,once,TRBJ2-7,TGTGCCAGCACCCAGGGGCTCCGGATCTACGAGCAGTACTTC,CASTQGLRIYEQYF
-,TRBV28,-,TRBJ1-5,TGTGCCAGCAGTTTAGAGAGGGGGACGGGCAATCAGCCCCAGCATTTT,CASSLERGTGNQPQHF
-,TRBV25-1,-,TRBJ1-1,TGTGCCAGCAGTGAAGGCACGGGGACCTTCGCTGAAGCTTTCTTT,CASSEGTGTFAEAFF
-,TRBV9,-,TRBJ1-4,TGTGCCAGCAGCGTAGGGAGGATGAATGAAAAACTGTTTTTT,CASSVGRMNEKLFF
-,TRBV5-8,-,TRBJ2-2,TGTGCCAGCAGCGCAGGGGCGGGGACGCTGAACACCGGGGAGCTGTTTTTT,CASSAGAGTLNTGELFF
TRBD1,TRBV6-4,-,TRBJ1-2,TGTGCCAGCAGATTTTCTCAGGGGGTAGGCGGCTACACCTTC,CASRFSQGVGGYTF
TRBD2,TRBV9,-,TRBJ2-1,TGTGCCAGCAGCGTAGGGCTAGCGGCCGCCTACAATGAGCAGTTCTTC,CASSVGLAAAYNEQFF